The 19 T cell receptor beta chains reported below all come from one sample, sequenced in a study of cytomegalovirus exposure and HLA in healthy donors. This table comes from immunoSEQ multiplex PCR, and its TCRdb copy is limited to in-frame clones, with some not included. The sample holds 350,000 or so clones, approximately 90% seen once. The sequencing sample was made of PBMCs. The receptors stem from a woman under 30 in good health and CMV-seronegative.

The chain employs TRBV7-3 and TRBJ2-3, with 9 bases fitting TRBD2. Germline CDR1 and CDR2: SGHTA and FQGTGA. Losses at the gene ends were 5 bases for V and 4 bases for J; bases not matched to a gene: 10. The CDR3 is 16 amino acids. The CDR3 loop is CASSLNGLANPDTQYF. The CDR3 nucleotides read TGTGCCAGCAGCCTGAATGGACTAGCGAACCCAGATACGCAGTATTTT.

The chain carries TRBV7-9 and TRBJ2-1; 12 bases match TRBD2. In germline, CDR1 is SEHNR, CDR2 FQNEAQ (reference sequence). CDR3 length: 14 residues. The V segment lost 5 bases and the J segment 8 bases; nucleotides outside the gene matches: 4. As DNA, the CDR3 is TGTGCCAGCAGCCAAGCTAGCGGGAGGGATGAGCAGTTCTTC. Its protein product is CASSQASGRDEQFF.

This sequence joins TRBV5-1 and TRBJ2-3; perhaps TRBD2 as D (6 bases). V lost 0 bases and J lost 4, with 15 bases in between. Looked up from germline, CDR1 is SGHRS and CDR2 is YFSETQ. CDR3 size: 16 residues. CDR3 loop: CASSLAGVIGADTQYF. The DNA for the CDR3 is TGCGCCAGCAGCTTGGCGGGAGTCATAGGCGCAGATACGCAGTATTTT.

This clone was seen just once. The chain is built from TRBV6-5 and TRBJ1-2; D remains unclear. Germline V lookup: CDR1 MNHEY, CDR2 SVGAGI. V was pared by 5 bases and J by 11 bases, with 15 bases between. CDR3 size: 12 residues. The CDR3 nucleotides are TGTGCCAGCAGTCAAGAGAGGCTGAGGTACACCTTC. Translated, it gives CASSQERLRYTF.

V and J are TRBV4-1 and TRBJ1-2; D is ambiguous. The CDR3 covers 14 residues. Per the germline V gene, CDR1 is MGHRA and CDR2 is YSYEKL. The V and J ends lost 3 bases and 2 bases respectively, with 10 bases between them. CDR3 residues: CASSQHTANYGYTF. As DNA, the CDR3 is TGCGCCAGCAGCCAGCACACAGCAAACTATGGCTACACCTTC.

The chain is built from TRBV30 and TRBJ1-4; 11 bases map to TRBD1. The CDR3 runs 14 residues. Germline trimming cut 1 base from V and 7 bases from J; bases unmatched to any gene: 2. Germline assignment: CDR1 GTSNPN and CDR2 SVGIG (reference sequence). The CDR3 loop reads CAWSEGTGGEKLFF. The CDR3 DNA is TGTGCCTGGAGTGAGGGGACAGGGGGTGAAAAACTGTTTTTT.

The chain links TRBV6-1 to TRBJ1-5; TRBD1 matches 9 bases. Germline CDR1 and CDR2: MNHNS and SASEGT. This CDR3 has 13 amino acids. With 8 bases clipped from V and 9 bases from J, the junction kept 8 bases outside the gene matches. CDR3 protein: CASPSDRGRPQHF. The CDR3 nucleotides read TGTGCCAGCCCCTCGGACAGGGGACGGCCCCAGCATTTT.

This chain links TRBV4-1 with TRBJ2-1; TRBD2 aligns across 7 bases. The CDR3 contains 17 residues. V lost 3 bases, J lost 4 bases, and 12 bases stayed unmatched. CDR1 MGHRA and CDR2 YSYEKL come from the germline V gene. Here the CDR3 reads CASSHPIGRGDYNEQFF. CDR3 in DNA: TGCGCCAGCAGCCACCCCATTGGTCGGGGGGATTACAATGAGCAGTTCTTC.

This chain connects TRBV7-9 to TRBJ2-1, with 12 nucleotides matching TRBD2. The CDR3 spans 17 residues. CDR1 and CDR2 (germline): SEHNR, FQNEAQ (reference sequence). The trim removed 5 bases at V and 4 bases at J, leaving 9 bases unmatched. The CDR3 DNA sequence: TGTGCCAGCAGCCCTCTGGGACTAGCGGGCTTTTACAATGAGCAGTTCTTC. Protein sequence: CASSPLGLAGFYNEQFF.

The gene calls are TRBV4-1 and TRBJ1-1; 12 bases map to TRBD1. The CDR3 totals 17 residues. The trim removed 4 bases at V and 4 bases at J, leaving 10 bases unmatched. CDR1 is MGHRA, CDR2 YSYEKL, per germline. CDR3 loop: CASSRSGTGGAGTEAFF. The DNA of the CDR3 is TGCGCCAGCAGCCGTTCCGGGACAGGGGGCGCGGGCACTGAAGCTTTCTTT.

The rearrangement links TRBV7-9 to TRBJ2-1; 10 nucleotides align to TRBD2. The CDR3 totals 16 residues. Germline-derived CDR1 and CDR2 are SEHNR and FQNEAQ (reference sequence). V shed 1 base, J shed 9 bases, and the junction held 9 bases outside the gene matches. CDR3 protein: CASSLEGTVAGGEQFF. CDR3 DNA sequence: TGTGCCAGCAGCTTAGAAGGCACGGTAGCGGGAGGTGAGCAGTTCTTC.

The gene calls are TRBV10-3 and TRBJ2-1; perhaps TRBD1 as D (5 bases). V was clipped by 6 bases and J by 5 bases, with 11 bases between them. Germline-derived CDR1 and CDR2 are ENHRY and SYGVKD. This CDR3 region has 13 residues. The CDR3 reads CAIRDTGNNEQFF. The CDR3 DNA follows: TGTGCCATCAGGGATACAGGAAACAATGAGCAGTTCTTC.

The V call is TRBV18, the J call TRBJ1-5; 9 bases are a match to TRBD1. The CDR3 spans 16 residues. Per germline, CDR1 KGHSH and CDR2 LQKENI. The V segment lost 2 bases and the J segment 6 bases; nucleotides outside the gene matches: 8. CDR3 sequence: CASSPEGQGMTQPQHF. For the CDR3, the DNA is TGTGCCAGCTCACCAGAGGGACAGGGCATGACTCAGCCCCAGCATTTT.

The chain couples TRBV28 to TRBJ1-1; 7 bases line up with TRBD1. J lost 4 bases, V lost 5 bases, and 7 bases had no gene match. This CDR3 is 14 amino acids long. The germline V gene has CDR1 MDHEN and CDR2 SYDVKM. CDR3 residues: CASSPDRETTEAFF. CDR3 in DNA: TGTGCCAGCAGTCCAGACAGGGAGACCACTGAAGCTTTCTTT.

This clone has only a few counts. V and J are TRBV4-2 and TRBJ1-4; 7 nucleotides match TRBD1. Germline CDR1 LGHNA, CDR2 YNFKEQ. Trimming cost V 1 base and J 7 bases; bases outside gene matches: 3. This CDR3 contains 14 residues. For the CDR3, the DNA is TGTGCCAGCAGCCAAGGACAGGGTGGTGAAAAACTGTTTTTT. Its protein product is CASSQGQGGEKLFF.

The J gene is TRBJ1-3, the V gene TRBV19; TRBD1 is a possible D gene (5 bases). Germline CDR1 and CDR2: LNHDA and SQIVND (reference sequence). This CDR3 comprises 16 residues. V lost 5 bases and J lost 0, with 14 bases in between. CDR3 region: CASSPWGDSSGNTIYF. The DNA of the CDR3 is TGTGCCAGTAGTCCCTGGGGTGACAGCTCTGGAAACACCATATATTTT.

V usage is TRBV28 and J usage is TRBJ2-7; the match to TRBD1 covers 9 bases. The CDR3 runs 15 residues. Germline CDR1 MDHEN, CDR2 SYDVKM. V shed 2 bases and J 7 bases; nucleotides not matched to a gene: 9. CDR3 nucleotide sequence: TGTGCCAGCAGTTTACCCTTACAGGGGGCATGGGAGCAGTACTTC. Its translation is CASSLPLQGAWEQYF.

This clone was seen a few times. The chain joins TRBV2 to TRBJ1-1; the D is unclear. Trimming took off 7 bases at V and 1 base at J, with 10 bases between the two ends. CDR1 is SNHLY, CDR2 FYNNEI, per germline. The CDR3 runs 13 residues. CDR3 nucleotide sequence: TGTGCCAGCAAACCCGGCGGGAACACTGAAGCTTTCTTT. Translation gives CASKPGGNTEAFF. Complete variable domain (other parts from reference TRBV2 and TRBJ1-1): EPEVTQTPSHQVTQMGQEVILRCVPISNHLYFYWYRQILGQKVEFLVSFYNNEISEKSEIFDDQFSVERPDGSNFTLKIRSTKLEDSAMYFCASKPGGNTEAFFGQGTRLTVV.

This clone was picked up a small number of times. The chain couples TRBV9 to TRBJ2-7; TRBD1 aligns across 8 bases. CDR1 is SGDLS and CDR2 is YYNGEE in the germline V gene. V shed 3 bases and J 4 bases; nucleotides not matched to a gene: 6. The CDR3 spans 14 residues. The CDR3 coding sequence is TGTGCCAGCAGCGCCCAGGACAGGGAATACGAGCAGTACTTC. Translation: CASSAQDREYEQYF. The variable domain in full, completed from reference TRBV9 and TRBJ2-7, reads DSGVTQTPKHLITATGQRVTLRCSPRSGDLSVYWYQQSLDQGLQFLIQYYNGEERAKGNILERFSAQQFPDLHSELNLSSLELGDSALYFCASSAQDREYEQYFGPGTRLTVT.